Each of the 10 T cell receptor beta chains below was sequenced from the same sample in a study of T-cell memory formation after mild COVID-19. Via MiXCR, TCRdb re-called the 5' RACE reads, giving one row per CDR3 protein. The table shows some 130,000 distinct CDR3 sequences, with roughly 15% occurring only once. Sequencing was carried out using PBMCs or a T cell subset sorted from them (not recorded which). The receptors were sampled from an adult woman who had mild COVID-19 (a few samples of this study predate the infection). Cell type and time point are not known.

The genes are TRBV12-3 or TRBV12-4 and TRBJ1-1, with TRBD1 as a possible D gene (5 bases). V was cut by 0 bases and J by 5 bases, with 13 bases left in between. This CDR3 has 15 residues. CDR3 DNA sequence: TGTGCCAGCAGTTTAGCGCAGGGAGTGAGGACTGAAGCTTTCTTT. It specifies CASSLAQGVRTEAFF.

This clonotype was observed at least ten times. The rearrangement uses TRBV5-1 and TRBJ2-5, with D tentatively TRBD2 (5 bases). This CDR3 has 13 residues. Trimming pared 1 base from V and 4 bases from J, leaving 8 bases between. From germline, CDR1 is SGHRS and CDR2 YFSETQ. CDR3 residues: CASSLTLAETQYF. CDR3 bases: TGCGCCAGCAGCTTGACCCTAGCAGAGACCCAGTACTTC. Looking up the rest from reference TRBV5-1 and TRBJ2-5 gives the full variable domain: KAGVTQTPRYLIKTRGQQVTLSCSPISGHRSVSWYQQTPGQGLQFLFEYFSETQRNKGNFPGRFSGRQFSNSRSEMNVSTLELGDSALYLCASSLTLAETQYFGPGTRLLVL.

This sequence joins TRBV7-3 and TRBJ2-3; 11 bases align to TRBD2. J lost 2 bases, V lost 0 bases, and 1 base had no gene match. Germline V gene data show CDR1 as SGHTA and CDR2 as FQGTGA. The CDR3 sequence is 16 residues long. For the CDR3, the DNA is TGTGCCAGCAGCTTAACGGGACTAGCGGACACAGATACGCAGTATTTT. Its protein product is CASSLTGLADTDTQYF.

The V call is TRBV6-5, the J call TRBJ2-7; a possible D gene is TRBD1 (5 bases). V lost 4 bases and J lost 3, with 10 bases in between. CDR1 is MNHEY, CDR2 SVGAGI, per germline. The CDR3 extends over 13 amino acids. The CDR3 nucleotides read TGTGCCAGCAGTTCGTCAGGGCTCTACGAGCAGTACTTC. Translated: CASSSSGLYEQYF.

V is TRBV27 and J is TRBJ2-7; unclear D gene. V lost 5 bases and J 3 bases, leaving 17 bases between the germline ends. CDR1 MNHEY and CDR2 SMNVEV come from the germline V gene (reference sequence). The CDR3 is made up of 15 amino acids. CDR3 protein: CASSIEEAGFYEQYF. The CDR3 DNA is TGTGCCAGCAGTATCGAAGAGGCCGGATTCTACGAGCAGTACTTC.

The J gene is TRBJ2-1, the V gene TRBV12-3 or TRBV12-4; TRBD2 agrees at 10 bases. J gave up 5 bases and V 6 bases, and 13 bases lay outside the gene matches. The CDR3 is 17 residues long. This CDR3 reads CASRSSGSSSPHNEQFF. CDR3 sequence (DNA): TGTGCCAGCAGGTCTAGCGGGAGTTCCTCCCCCCACAATGAGCAGTTCTTC.

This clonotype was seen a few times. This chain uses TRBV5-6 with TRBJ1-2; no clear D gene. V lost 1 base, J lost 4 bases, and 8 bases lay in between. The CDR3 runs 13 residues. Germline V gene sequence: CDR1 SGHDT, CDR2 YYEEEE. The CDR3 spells CASSLNPPYGYTF. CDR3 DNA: TGTGCCAGCAGCTTGAATCCTCCCTATGGCTACACCTTC.

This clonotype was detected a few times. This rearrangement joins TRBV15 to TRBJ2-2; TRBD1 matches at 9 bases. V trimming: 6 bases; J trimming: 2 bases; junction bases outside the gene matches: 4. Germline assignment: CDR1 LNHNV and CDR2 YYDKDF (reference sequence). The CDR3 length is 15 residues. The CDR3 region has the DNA TGTGCCACCAGGATGGACAGGGGTAACACCGGGGAGCTGTTTTTT. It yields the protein CATRMDRGNTGELFF.

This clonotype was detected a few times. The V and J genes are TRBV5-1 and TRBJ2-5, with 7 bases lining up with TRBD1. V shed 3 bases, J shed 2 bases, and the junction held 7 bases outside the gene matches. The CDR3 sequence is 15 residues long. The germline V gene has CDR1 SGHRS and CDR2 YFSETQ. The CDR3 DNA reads TGCGCCAGCAGCTCGGGGACAGACGAGCAAGAGACCCAGTACTTC. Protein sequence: CASSSGTDEQETQYF.

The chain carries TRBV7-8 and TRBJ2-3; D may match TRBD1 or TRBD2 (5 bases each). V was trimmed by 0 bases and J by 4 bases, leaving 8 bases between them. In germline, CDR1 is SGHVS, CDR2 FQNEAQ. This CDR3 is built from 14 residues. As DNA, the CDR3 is TGTGCCAGCAGCTTAGCTTGGGGGTCAGATACGCAGTATTTT. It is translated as CASSLAWGSDTQYF. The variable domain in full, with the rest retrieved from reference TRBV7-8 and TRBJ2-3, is GAGVSQSPRYKVAKRGQDVALRCDPISGHVSLFWYQQALGQGPEFLTYFQNEAQLDKSGLPSDRFFAERPEGSVSTLKIQRTQQEDSAVYLCASSLAWGSDTQYFGPGTRLTVL.